The 28 T cell receptor beta chains presented below share a single source sample, sequenced in a study of cytomegalovirus exposure and HLA in healthy donors (dated by TCRdb to about 2017). The method behind the library was the immunoSEQ multiplex PCR assay. For the multiplex PCR, a mixture combining 60 forward primers for TCR Vbeta segments and 13 reverse primers for TCR Jbeta segments was used. The table was pulled from immuneACCESS by TCRdb, which kept in-frame rearrangements only. Such tables lose some clones; where checked, under half of the loss comes from unresolved V genes, and the rest has no known cause. The sample table lists roughly 98,000 clones, roughly four fifths of them with a count of one. 7.7% of the sample goes to the ten largest clones. The material sequenced was PBMCs. These receptor sequences come from a female donor in good health and CMV-seronegative.

This clone was picked up one time. The V call is TRBV14, the J call TRBJ2-7; the match to TRBD1 covers 8 bases. Germline V gene sequence: CDR1 SGHDN, CDR2 FVKESK. There are 15 residues in the CDR3. V gave up 4 bases and J gave up 2 bases; unmatched junction bases: 7. CDR3 sequence reads: CASSRTQGAAYEQYF. The CDR3 coding sequence is TGTGCCAGCAGCCGTACCCAGGGGGCGGCCTACGAGCAGTACTTC.

This clone came up a few times. The CDR3 loop reads CASSYGRAGSEAFF. The CDR3 coding sequence is TGTGCCAGCAGTTACGGCAGGGCCGGGTCTGAAGCTTTCTTT. V usage is TRBV6-5 and J usage is TRBJ1-1, with a possible D match to TRBD1 (5 bases). The germline CDR1 and CDR2 sequences are MNHEY and SVGAGI. Trimming left V 2 bases short and J 6 bases short, with 13 bases between. The CDR3 runs to 14 residues.

This clone has a handful of counts. The chain joins TRBV11-2 to TRBJ2-5, with a weak D call TRBD2 (5 bases). Germline loops: CDR1 SGHAT, CDR2 FQNNGV. The CDR3 is made up of 13 amino acids. V was pared by 5 bases and J by 4 bases, with 11 bases between. For the CDR3, the DNA is TGTGCCAGCAGCCCCCGAGGGCCAGAGACCCAGTACTTC. It yields the protein CASSPRGPETQYF.

This chain links TRBV7-3 with TRBJ2-1; 11 bases match TRBD1. Germline V gives CDR1 SGHTA, CDR2 FQGTGA. This CDR3 region has 15 residues. V lost 2 bases to trimming and J lost 4 bases; unmatched junction nucleotides: 1. The CDR3 DNA sequence: TGTGCCAGCAGCTTAGGACAGGGGGCTTACAATGAGCAGTTCTTC. It translates to CASSLGQGAYNEQFF. Full variable domain (remainder filled in from reference TRBV7-3 and TRBJ2-1): GAGVSQTPSNKVTEKGKYVELRCDPISGHTALYWYRQSLGQGPEFLIYFQGTGAADDSGLPNDRFFAVRPEGSVSTLKIQRTERGDSAVYLCASSLGQGAYNEQFFGPGTRLTVL.

V is TRBV21-1 and J is TRBJ2-1; the tabulated D call, TRBD1, remains unverified against the DNA. TRBV21-1 is termed a pseudogene. The CDR3 totals 14 residues. In DNA, the CDR3 is TGTGCCAGCAGCAAAGTGGACAGGGGCAGTGAGCAGTTCTTC. This gives the protein CASSKVDRGSEQFF.

The chain joins TRBV5-1 to TRBJ1-1; no clear D. Germline values: CDR1 SGHRS, CDR2 YFSETQ. Trimming removed 1 base at V and 3 bases at J, with 7 bases between. The CDR3 is 13 amino acids. The CDR3 sequence: CASSLTGDTEAFF. The CDR3 DNA reads TGCGCCAGCAGCTTGACGGGTGACACTGAAGCTTTCTTT.

The chain uses TRBV5-4 and TRBJ2-5, with 13 nucleotides matching TRBD2. The trim removed 4 bases at V and 2 bases at J, leaving 5 bases unmatched. The CDR3 length is 16 residues. Germline loops: CDR1 SGHNT, CDR2 YYREEE (reference sequence). The CDR3 DNA is TGTGCCAGCAGCACCAGACTAGCGGGGGGACAAGAGACCCAGTACTTC. It translates to CASSTRLAGGQETQYF.

V gene TRBV7-9 combines with J gene TRBJ1-1; D unclear. Trimming pared 4 bases from V and 7 bases from J, leaving 10 bases between. The length of the CDR3 is 12 residues. Per the germline V gene, CDR1 is SEHNR and CDR2 is FQNEAQ (reference sequence). The CDR3 nucleotides read TGTGCCAGCAGCTACGGGATAAGTGAAGCTTTCTTT. Residues: CASSYGISEAFF.

V gene TRBV1 combines with J gene TRBJ2-7; TRBD1, the table's D call, was not compared with the DNA. TRBV1 counts as a pseudogene. The CDR3 extends over 12 amino acids. CDR3 sequence reads: CTLQGPLYEQYF. The DNA for the CDR3 is TGCACCCTCCAGGGTCCCCTGTACGAGCAGTACTTC.

The chain has TRBV4-1 and TRBJ1-1; 7 bases align to TRBD1. Per the germline V gene, CDR1 is MGHRA and CDR2 is YSYEKL. J gave up 2 bases and V 4 bases, and 13 bases lay outside the gene matches. There are 17 residues in the CDR3. The CDR3 sequence is CASSPPPGQLLNTEAFF. Here the CDR3 DNA reads TGCGCCAGCAGCCCCCCTCCGGGACAGTTGTTAAACACTGAAGCTTTCTTT.

Turning to this clone: Germline and junction disagree at one end, which may indicate a read error. V gene TRBV7-8 combines with J gene TRBJ2-6, with 7 bases identical to TRBD1. This CDR3 has 17 amino acids. In germline, CDR1 is SGHVS, CDR2 FQNEAQ. The CDR3 nucleotides are TGTGCCAGCAGCTTAGGGGACAGACAAACTGGGGCCAACGGCCTGACTTTC. As protein: CASSLGDRQTGANGLTF. Full variable domain (rest looked up from reference TRBV7-8 and TRBJ2-6): GAGVSQSPRYKVAKRGQDVALRCDPISGHVSLFWYQQALGQGPEFLTYFQNEAQLDKSGLPSDRFFAERPEGSVSTLKIQRTQQEDSAVYLCASSLGDRQTGANGLTFGAGSRLTVL.

This clone was found once. V is TRBV28 and J is TRBJ1-1, with TRBD1 matching 7 bases. Germline trimming cut 6 bases from V and 1 base from J; bases unmatched to any gene: 11. Germline CDR1 reads MDHEN; CDR2 reads SYDVKM. The CDR3 sequence is 16 residues long. The CDR3 nucleotides are TGTGCCAGCAGCCAAAGACAGGGAGGCGGGAACACTGAAGCTTTCTTT. This codes for CASSQRQGGGNTEAFF.

The chain uses TRBV7-3 and TRBJ2-7; 10 positions agree with TRBD1. Germline CDR1 SGHTA, CDR2 FQGTGA. The CDR3 is 17 amino acids. V trimming: 3 bases; J trimming: 2 bases; junction bases outside the gene matches: 10. CDR3 nucleotides: TGTGCCAGCAGCTTTTCCCCCCCCGGGACAGGGGCCTACGAGCAGTACTTC. Translating gives CASSFSPPGTGAYEQYF.

Written as DNA, the CDR3 is TGTGCCAGCAGCCCAAATACCGGGGGGGGAGAGACCCAGTACTTC. Its translation: CASSPNTGGGETQYF. The chain links TRBV11-3 to TRBJ2-5; 8 bases map to TRBD2. With 5 bases clipped from V and 4 bases from J, the junction kept 9 bases outside the gene matches. Germline loops: CDR1 SGHNT, CDR2 YENEEA. There are 15 residues in the CDR3.

This chain connects TRBV28 to TRBJ2-5; 7 bases match TRBD2. V shed 6 bases and J 2 bases; nucleotides not matched to a gene: 9. CDR3 size: 15 residues. Germline loops: CDR1 MDHEN, CDR2 SYDVKM. The CDR3 sequence: CASSSKRDPQETQYF. The DNA of the CDR3 is TGTGCCAGCAGCTCGAAGCGGGACCCACAAGAGACCCAGTACTTC.

The chain employs TRBV19 and TRBJ1-1; 7 nucleotides line up with TRBD1. The germline V gene has CDR1 LNHDA and CDR2 SQIVND (reference sequence). Trimming at V came to 3 bases and at J to 6 bases, leaving 4 bases not matched to a gene. This CDR3 has 13 residues. The CDR3 protein is CASSMGTASEAFF. The CDR3 coding sequence is TGTGCCAGTAGTATGGGGACAGCCTCTGAAGCTTTCTTT.

The rearrangement links TRBV10-3 to TRBJ2-7; D remains ambiguous. V lost 2 bases and J lost 3, with 5 bases in between. Germline-derived CDR1 and CDR2 are ENHRY and SYGVKD. This CDR3 region has 12 residues. DNA of the CDR3: TGTGCCATCAGTGAGAACGGCTACGAGCAGTACTTC. Encoded protein: CAISENGYEQYF.

The rearrangement joins TRBV4-1 to TRBJ1-4; 8 bases map to TRBD1. Germline V gene lookup returns CDR1 MGHRA and CDR2 YSYEKL. V trimming: 0 bases; J trimming: 8 bases; junction bases outside the gene matches: 26. CDR3 length equals 22 residues. The CDR3 protein is CASSQDSLGTGMVGYGGEKLFF. CDR3 bases: TGCGCCAGCAGCCAAGATTCCCTTGGGACAGGCATGGTCGGTTACGGGGGCGAAAAACTGTTTTTT.

Comment on this clone: Different DNA sequences within this sample yield the same CDR3. CDR3 DNA: TGTGCCAGTAGTATGCAGGGGGCAGGTGAAAAACTGTTTTTT. As protein: CASSMQGAGEKLFF. V usage is TRBV19 and J usage is TRBJ1-4; 8 nucleotides agree with TRBD1. With V trimmed by 3 bases and J by 7 bases, 4 bases remained unmatched. This CDR3 comprises 14 residues. Germline CDR1 is LNHDA and CDR2 is SQIVND (reference sequence).

This clone has only a few counts. The chain carries TRBV6-4 and TRBJ2-2, with D possibly matching TRBD2 (5 bases). Germline V gene lookup returns CDR1 MRHNA and CDR2 SNTAGT. This CDR3 has 14 residues. V was pared by 6 bases and J by 3 bases, with 11 bases between. The chain's CDR3 is CASSEGVDTGELFF. The CDR3 DNA sequence: TGTGCCAGCAGCGAGGGAGTAGACACCGGGGAGCTGTTTTTT.

This clone was observed a handful of times. The rearrangement joins TRBV10-1 to TRBJ2-7; TRBD2 might be the D (5 bases). The CDR3 loop spans 13 amino acids. Germline CDR1 and CDR2: WNHNN and SYGVQD (reference sequence). Trimming left V 3 bases short and J 3 bases short, with 9 bases between. CDR3: CASSEGRGYEQYF. In DNA form, the CDR3 reads TGCGCCAGCAGTGAAGGTCGGGGCTACGAGCAGTACTTC.

V usage is TRBV27 and J usage is TRBJ2-3; the match to TRBD2 covers 8 bases. With V trimmed by 5 bases and J by 2 bases, 9 bases remained unmatched. The CDR3 covers 16 residues. The germline V gene has CDR1 MNHEY and CDR2 SMNVEV (reference sequence). CDR3 DNA sequence: TGTGCCAGCAGTCGAAAAGCGGGAGCCCTCACAGATACGCAGTATTTT. Translated: CASSRKAGALTDTQYF.

The J gene is TRBJ2-1, the V gene TRBV7-3; TRBD1 matches 9 bases. Germline CDR1 and CDR2: SGHTA and FQGTGA. This CDR3 region has 16 residues. The trim removed 5 bases at V and 3 bases at J, leaving 8 bases unmatched. This chain's CDR3 is CASSPTGGARYNEQFF. CDR3 nucleotide sequence: TGTGCCAGCAGCCCGACAGGGGGGGCCCGCTACAATGAGCAGTTCTTC.

The genes are TRBV7-2 and TRBJ2-7, with 9 bases fitting TRBD2. V shed 5 bases, J shed 0 bases, and the junction held 8 bases outside the gene matches. This CDR3 is 16 amino acids long. Germline CDR1 and CDR2: SGHTA and FQGNSA. CDR3 nucleotide sequence: TGTGCCAGCAGCGCTCTAGCGGGGTTTAGCTCCTACGAGCAGTACTTC. Encoded protein: CASSALAGFSSYEQYF.

The chain has TRBV5-8 and TRBJ1-2; 9 bases agree with TRBD1. This CDR3 contains 14 residues. The germline gives CDR1 SGHTS, CDR2 YDEGEE. Trimming cost V 4 bases and J 5 bases; bases outside gene matches: 6. The CDR3 protein is CASSIGTGRYGYTF. The CDR3 DNA follows: TGTGCCAGCAGCATCGGGACAGGGCGATATGGCTACACCTTC.

The chain has TRBV29-1 and TRBJ2-1, with D maybe TRBD1 (6 bases). CDR1 is SQVTM, CDR2 ANQGSEA, per germline. The CDR3 loop spans 12 amino acids. The V end lost 5 bases, the J end lost 5 bases, and 10 bases lay between the germline ends. CDR3 sequence (DNA): TGCAGCGTTTTGGACAGAAACAATGAGCAGTTCTTC. This gives the protein CSVLDRNNEQFF.

The chain couples TRBV9 to TRBJ1-1; no definite D call. Per germline, CDR1 SGDLS and CDR2 YYNGEE. This CDR3 comprises 14 residues. V lost 0 bases and J lost 5, with 11 bases in between. In DNA form, the CDR3 reads TGTGCCAGCAGCGTAGGGGTCGGAGGGACTGAAGCTTTCTTT. Amino acid sequence: CASSVGVGGTEAFF.

The genes are TRBV9 and TRBJ2-7; TRBD1 agrees at 7 bases. The CDR3 runs to 15 residues. CDR1 SGDLS and CDR2 YYNGEE come from the germline V gene. Trimming took 4 bases from V and 5 from J; bases not matched to a gene: 12. The CDR3 nucleotides read TGTGCCAGCAGCACCAGGGACGGGACAGAGGACGAGCAGTACTTC. It codes for CASSTRDGTEDEQYF. The full variable domain, with the rest looked up from reference TRBV9 and TRBJ2-7, is DSGVTQTPKHLITATGQRVTLRCSPRSGDLSVYWYQQSLDQGLQFLIQYYNGEERAKGNILERFSAQQFPDLHSELNLSSLELGDSALYFCASSTRDGTEDEQYFGPGTRLTVT.